The text below deals with one TCR beta chain. The antigen remains unidentified. Unique molecular identifiers were carried by the TCR beta cDNA libraries. Starting from about 0.94 to 9.7 million T cells, the study yielded about 500,000 cDNA molecules. MiXCR, run by TCRdb on the PCR reads, gives a single entry per CDR3 protein. The table lists about 770,000 distinct CDR3 sequences, 35% to 55% of them singletons. The data belong to a study of post-analysis software for immune sequencing data. Study-level information: Secondary progressive, relapsing-remitting and progressive-relapsing multiple sclerosis were among the included disease courses.

Findings and limits, study-wide: The normalized Chao1 diversity of multiple sclerosis patients was significantly lower than that of controls.

The source of this sequence is a girl aged 5 to 17 with multiple sclerosis. Sample: blood.

As DNA, the CDR3 is TGTGCCAGCAGTTTATCCCAGCTCCCAAAATACGAGCAGTACTTC. Its translation is CASSLSQLPKYEQYF. The chain links TRBV27 to TRBJ2-7; D call uncertain. V gave up 0 bases and J gave up 4 bases, with 13 bases separating them. The CDR3 extends over 15 amino acids. CDR1 and CDR2 (germline): MNHEY, SMNVEV (reference sequence).